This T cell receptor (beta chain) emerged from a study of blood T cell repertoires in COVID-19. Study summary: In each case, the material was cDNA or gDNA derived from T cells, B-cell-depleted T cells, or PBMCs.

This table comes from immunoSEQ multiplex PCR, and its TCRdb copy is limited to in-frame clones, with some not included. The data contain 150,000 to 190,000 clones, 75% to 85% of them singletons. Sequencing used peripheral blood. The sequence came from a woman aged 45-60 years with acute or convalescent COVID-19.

The CDR3 nucleotides read TGTGCCAGCAGCGTAGGTTTGAGCTCCTACAATGAGCAGTTCTTC. Translation gives CASSVGLSSYNEQFF. The chain couples TRBV9 to TRBJ2-1; unclear D gene. Germline assignment: CDR1 SGDLS and CDR2 YYNGEE. The CDR3 covers 15 residues. Trimming removed 0 bases from V and 0 bases from J, with 7 bases in between. The full variable domain, in which reference TRBV9 and TRBJ2-1 provide the parts outside the CDR3, is DSGVTQTPKHLITATGQRVTLRCSPRSGDLSVYWYQQSLDQGLQFLIQYYNGEERAKGNILERFSAQQFPDLHSELNLSSLELGDSALYFCASSVGLSSYNEQFFGPGTRLTVL.